The T cell receptor beta chain described here comes from a study of cytomegalovirus exposure and HLA in healthy donors. Regarding the study as a whole: A later analysis showed TCR association rates differing by HLA locus, peaking at DRB1 and lowest at HLA-C. Prior analysis indicated that the majority of TCR beta V segments exhibited productivity approximately 90% or approximately 30% of the time.

The PCR ran on 60 Vbeta and 13 Jbeta primers. Profiling relied on immunoSEQ multiplex PCR, and the TCRdb table lists in-frame clones only, not all of them. Of 65,000 to 85,000 clones listed, around 84% are singletons. The CDR3 sequence is 15 residues long. V was clipped by 0 bases and J by 5 bases, with 13 bases between them. Germline CDR1 reads MNHEY; CDR2 reads SVGAGI. As regards this clone: What it binds is unknown.

Healthy bone marrow donors supplied every sample. Material for sequencing was PBMCs. The V and J genes are TRBV6-5 and TRBJ1-1; D possibly corresponds to TRBD1 (5 bases). This TCR came from a middle-aged woman in good health and CMV-seropositive. This chain's CDR3 is CASSYSSWEGTEAFF. In DNA form, the CDR3 reads TGTGCCAGCAGTTACTCTTCCTGGGAGGGGACTGAAGCTTTCTTT.